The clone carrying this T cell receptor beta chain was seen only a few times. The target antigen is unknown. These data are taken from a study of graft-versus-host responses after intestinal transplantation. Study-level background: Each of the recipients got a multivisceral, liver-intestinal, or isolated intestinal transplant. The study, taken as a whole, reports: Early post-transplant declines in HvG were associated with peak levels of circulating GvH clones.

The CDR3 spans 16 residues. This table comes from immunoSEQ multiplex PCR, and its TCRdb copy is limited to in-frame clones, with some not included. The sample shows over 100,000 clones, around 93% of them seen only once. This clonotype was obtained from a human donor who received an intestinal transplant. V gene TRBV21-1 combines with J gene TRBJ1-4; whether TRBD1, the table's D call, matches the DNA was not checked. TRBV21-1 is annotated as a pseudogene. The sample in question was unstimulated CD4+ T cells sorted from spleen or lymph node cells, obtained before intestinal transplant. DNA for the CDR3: TGTGCCAGCAGCTTACTTCGGGACAGCCGATGGGAAAAACTGTTTTTT. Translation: CASSLLRDSRWEKLFF.